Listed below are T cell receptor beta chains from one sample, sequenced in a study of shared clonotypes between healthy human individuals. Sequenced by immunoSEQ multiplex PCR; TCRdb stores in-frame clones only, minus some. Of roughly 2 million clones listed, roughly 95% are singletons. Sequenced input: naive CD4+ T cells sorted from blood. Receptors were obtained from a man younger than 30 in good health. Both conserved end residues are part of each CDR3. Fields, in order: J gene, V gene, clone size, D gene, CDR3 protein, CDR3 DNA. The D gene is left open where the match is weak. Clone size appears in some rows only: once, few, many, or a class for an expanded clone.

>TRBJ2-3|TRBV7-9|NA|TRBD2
CASSLVLDGRAPDTQYF
TGTGCCAGCAGCTTAGTTCTCGACGGGAGGGCCCCAGATACGCAGTATTTT
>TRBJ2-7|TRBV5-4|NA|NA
CASSPEGGSANYEQYF
TGTGCCAGCAGCCCGGAGGGCGGATCGGCGAACTACGAGCAGTACTTC
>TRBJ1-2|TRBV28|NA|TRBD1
CASSLWVDDRDGYTF
TGTGCCAGCAGTTTATGGGTTGACGACAGGGATGGCTACACCTTC
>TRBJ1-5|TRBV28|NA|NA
CASSSPGEGNQPQHF
TGTGCCAGCAGTTCCCCTGGGGAGGGCAATCAGCCCCAGCATTTT
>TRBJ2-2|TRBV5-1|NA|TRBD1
CASSGGQVTGELFF
TGCGCCAGCAGCGGCGGACAGGTCACCGGGGAGCTGTTTTTT
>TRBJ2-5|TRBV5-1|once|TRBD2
CASSLAGLAGGGFQETQYF
TGCGCCAGCAGCTTGGCGGGACTAGCGGGAGGGGGATTCCAAGAGACCCAGTACTTC
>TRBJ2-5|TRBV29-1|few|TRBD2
CSVSSGQETQYF
TGCAGCGTGTCTAGCGGCCAAGAGACCCAGTACTTC
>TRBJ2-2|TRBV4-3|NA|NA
CASSQAAAGQNTGELFF
TGCGCCAGCAGCCAAGCGGCGGCTGGGCAGAACACCGGGGAGCTGTTTTTT
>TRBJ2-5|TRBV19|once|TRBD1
CASTLTGNQETQYF
TGTGCCAGTACCCTGACAGGGAACCAAGAGACCCAGTACTTC
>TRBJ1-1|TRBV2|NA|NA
CASTLDRNTEAFF
TGTGCCAGCACGTTGGACAGGAACACTGAAGCTTTCTTT
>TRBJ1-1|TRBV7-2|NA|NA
CASSLVGGIASEAFF
TGTGCCAGCAGCTTAGTAGGGGGTATTGCTTCTGAAGCTTTCTTT
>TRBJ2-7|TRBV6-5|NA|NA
CASSTPDAYEQYF
TGTGCCAGCAGTACCCCTGACGCCTACGAGCAGTACTTC
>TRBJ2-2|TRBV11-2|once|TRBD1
CASSLVTGAPGELFF
TGTGCCAGCAGCCTTGTGACAGGGGCGCCCGGGGAGCTGTTTTTT
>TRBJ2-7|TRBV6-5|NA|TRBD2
CASSWGLAGVQEQYF
TGTGCCAGCAGTTGGGGACTAGCGGGAGTTCAAGAGCAGTACTTC